Each of the 7 T cell receptor beta chains below was sequenced from the same sample in a study of T cell changes during pregnancy in multiple sclerosis. Repertoires were generated with immunoSEQ multiplex PCR, while TCRdb's copy carries only in-frame clones and drops some. This sample has over 45,000 clones; 90% to 95% occur once, and the top ten carry roughly 2.7%. Sequencing was performed on peripheral blood, taken in the third trimester of pregnancy. Receptor source: a female donor in good health, enrolled as a control in a pregnancy study.

The chain links TRBV19 to TRBJ1-2; D remains unclear. The germline V gene encodes CDR1 LNHDA and CDR2 SQIVND (reference sequence). Trimming removed 4 bases at V and 5 bases at J, with 5 bases between. CDR3 length: 11 residues. As DNA, the CDR3 is TGTGCCAGTAGTAGTTATTATGGCTACACCTTC. As protein: CASSSYYGYTF.

As to this clone: Other nucleotide sequences from this sample produce the same CDR3. The V gene is TRBV4-3, the J gene TRBJ1-2, with unresolved D. V gave up 2 bases and J gave up 0 bases, with 7 bases separating them. This CDR3 is built from 14 residues. Germline V gene data show CDR1 as LGHNA and CDR2 as YSLEER. CDR3 protein: CASSQTVSNYGYTF. The CDR3 coding sequence is TGCGCCAGCAGCCAAACGGTCTCTAACTATGGCTACACCTTC.

The chain carries TRBV7-8 and TRBJ1-3, with D perhaps TRBD1 (5 bases). Deletions cut 5 bases from V and 2 bases from J, with 19 bases between. Per germline, CDR1 SGHVS and CDR2 FQNEAQ. The CDR3 consists of 17 residues. The CDR3 DNA sequence: TGTGCCAGCAGCCCGCTAGTCCGGGACTTCACTGGAAACACCATATATTTT. Translated, it gives CASSPLVRDFTGNTIYF.

The V and J genes are TRBV6-5 and TRBJ2-1; D gene unclear. V was trimmed by 6 bases and J by 0 bases, leaving 12 bases between them. The CDR3 covers 15 residues. Germline V gene data show CDR1 as MNHEY and CDR2 as SVGAGI. Here the CDR3 reads CASSSDSDSYNEQFF. The CDR3, as DNA: TGTGCCAGCAGCTCAGACTCGGACTCCTACAATGAGCAGTTCTTC.

This chain connects TRBV18 to TRBJ1-1; TRBD1 aligns across 11 bases. The CDR3 has 13 amino acids. The germline CDR1 and CDR2 sequences are KGHSH and LQKENI. The V gene end was trimmed by 5 bases and the J gene end by 7 bases; junction bases not matched to a gene: 3. CDR3 bases: TGTGCCAGCTCATCGGGACAGGGGGATGAAGCTTTCTTT. Protein sequence: CASSSGQGDEAFF.

This clone was counted between two and nine times. The V gene is TRBV19, the J gene TRBJ1-1; no clear D. The CDR3 length is 14 residues. V shed 5 bases and J shed 1 base, with 11 bases lying between them. CDR1 is LNHDA and CDR2 is SQIVND in the germline V gene (reference sequence). The DNA of the CDR3 is TGTGCCAGTAGTTGGTCACACCCGAACACTGAAGCTTTCTTT. It is translated as CASSWSHPNTEAFF.

V gene TRBV19 combines with J gene TRBJ2-5, with D tentatively TRBD1 (6 bases). CDR3 size: 17 residues. V lost 3 bases to trimming and J lost 4 bases, with 21 bases between them. CDR1 LNHDA and CDR2 SQIVND come from the germline V gene (reference sequence). The CDR3 reads CASSIGQLLVGSETQYF. Written as DNA, the CDR3 is TGTGCCAGTAGTATCGGACAGCTCTTGGTGGGGTCAGAGACCCAGTACTTC.